Described below is a single T cell receptor (beta chain) sequence and its context. Its antigen remains undetermined. The sample holds no much larger clone one base away, and base qualities are not on file. The sample is drawn from a study of graft-versus-host responses after intestinal transplantation (TCRdb year 2021). Background on the whole study: The transplants that recipients received were multivisceral, liver-intestinal, or isolated intestinal. Every recipient was given anti-thymocyte globulin induction, followed by roughly 3 years of maintenance tacrolimus and steroids. After intestinal transplantation, graft-versus-host and host-versus-graft alloreactive T cell clones were followed in the graft, circulation and bone marrow using bulk TCR-beta CDR3 sequencing. Alloreactive clones were identified by sequencing pre-transplant mixed lymphocyte reaction products and comparing these products with unstimulated pre-transplant donor and recipient T cells. Of the roughly 23 intestinal transplant recipients enrolled in the cohort, one of whom was a retransplant, 3 patients without pretransplant specimens were excluded. A peak of at least 4% donor T cells among recipient peripheral blood mononuclear cells was the definition used for donor T cell macrochimerism. Rather than being sequenced by the commercial service, samples from three later patients were sequenced in-house on an Illumina MiSeq and processed with MiXCR.

According to the germline V gene, CDR1 reads SGHTA and CDR2 reads FQGTGA. The cysteine opens and the phenylalanine closes a CDR3 of 15 amino acids. Kept here is only the CDR3 DNA, which spans 45 bases and is read in frame from base 1. Here V drops 1 base and J drops 4 bases, and the junction holds 4 bases not matched to any gene. The sample's time point, from its label and the paper: cells obtained before transplantation from donor or recipient. CD3+CD4+ and CD3+CD8+ populations were FACS-sorted from unstimulated pre-transplant donor and recipient cells taken from spleen or lymph nodes. The research as a whole found: In the allografts of patients with donor T cell macrochimerism, GvH to HvG T cell clonal ratios were high. Early after transplant, peak levels of circulating GvH clones were associated with declines in HvG clones. Conclusions were limited by the relatively low number and heterogeneity of intestinal transplant patients. GvH clones were detected in recipient bone marrow, and some of these GvH clones were observed earlier in ileal mucosa or blood, consistent with an intestinal mucosal origin.

The method behind the library was the immunoSEQ multiplex PCR assay. For most patients, genomic DNA was isolated using the Qiagen DNeasy Blood and Tissue Kit and was shipped frozen to Adaptive Biotechnologies for TCR sequencing. High-throughput TCR-beta CDR3 sequencing of genomic DNA from most patients was performed by Adaptive Biotechnologies. As for the authors' bioinformatics: Adaptive's ImmunoSEQ software supplied the TCR sequencing data for more than 15 patients, while MiXCR and VDJtools were used to process a few other patients. To correct CD4 versus CD8 sorting errors, sequences present in both subsets at a frequency ratio below 5:1 were removed. CDR3 nucleotide sequences shared by donor and recipient were removed because the origin of these sequences could not be assigned. At least 2-fold expansion over unstimulated cells and a minimum CFSE-low frequency of 0.002% (template counts) or 0.001% (read counts) were required for clones to be classified as alloreactive. A clone was considered mappable if detected in the sequenced pre-transplant spleen, lymph node, or MLR CFSE-low populations of the donor or recipient. Cumulative frequency of alloreactive clones was calculated as a percentage of all sequences weighted by copy number. The table comes from immuneACCESS by way of TCRdb, which keeps in-frame sequences with V and J called. Part of the clones is missing from these tables; in studies checked, under half for an unresolved V gene and the rest for unknown reasons. The DNA gave D and trimming, while V, J and clone size come from that table. Across this sample there are over 100,000 clones, with roughly 87% seen only once. Around 0.9% of the sample comes from the top ten.

Here the sequenced sample was unstimulated CD4+ T cells sorted from spleen or lymph node cells, taken before intestinal transplant. The rearranged segments are TRBV7-3 and TRBJ2-1, with 7 junctional bases fitting TRBD2. The clonotype comes from a human donor who received an intestinal transplant. The CDR3 here reads CASSLRAGRYNEQFF. The DNA reads as follows: TGTGCCAGCAGCTTAAGAGCGGGAAGGTACAATGAGCAGTTCTTC.